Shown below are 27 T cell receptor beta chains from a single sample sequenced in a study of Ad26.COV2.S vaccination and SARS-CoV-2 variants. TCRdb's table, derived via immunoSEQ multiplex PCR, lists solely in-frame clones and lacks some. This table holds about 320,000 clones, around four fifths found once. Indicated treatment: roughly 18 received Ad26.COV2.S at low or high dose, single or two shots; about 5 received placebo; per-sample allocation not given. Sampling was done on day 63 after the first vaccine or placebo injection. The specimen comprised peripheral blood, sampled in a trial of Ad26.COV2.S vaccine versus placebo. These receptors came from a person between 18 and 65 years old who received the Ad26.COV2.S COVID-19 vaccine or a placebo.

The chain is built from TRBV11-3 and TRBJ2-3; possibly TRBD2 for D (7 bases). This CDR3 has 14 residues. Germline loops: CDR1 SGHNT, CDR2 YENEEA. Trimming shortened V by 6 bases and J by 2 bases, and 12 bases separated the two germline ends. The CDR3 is CASSGGASTDTQYF. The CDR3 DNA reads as TGTGCCAGCAGTGGGGGGGCCTCCACAGATACGCAGTATTTT. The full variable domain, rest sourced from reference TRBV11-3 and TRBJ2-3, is EAGVVQSPRYKIIEKKQPVAFWCNPISGHNTLYWYLQNLGQGPELLIRYENEEAVDDSQLPKDRFSAERLKGVDSTLKIQPAELGDSAVYLCASSGGASTDTQYFGPGTRLTVL.

The DNA for the CDR3 is TGTGCCAGCAGCGTAACAGGGCGGGGACAGGGGGCGACCGGGGAGCTGTTTTTT. Encoded protein: CASSVTGRGQGATGELFF. This chain connects TRBV13 to TRBJ2-2; TRBD1 matches at 12 bases. Trimming cost V 5 bases and J 5 bases; bases outside gene matches: 12. This CDR3 has 18 amino acids. The V gene's germline CDR1 is PRHDT and CDR2 FYEKMQ (reference sequence).

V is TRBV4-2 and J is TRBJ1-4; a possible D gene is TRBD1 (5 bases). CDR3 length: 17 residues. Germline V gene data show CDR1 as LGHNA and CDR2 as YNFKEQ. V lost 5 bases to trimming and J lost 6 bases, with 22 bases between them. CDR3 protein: CASSRQTPGGGDEKLFF. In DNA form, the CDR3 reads TGTGCCAGCAGCAGACAGACCCCAGGAGGCGGGGATGAAAAACTGTTTTTT.

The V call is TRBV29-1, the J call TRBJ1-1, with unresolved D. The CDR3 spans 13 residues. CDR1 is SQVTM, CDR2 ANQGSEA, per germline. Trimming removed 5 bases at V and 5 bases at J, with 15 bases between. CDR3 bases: TGCAGCGTTTTCGGACGGCTTGGGACTGAAGCTTTCTTT. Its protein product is CSVFGRLGTEAFF.

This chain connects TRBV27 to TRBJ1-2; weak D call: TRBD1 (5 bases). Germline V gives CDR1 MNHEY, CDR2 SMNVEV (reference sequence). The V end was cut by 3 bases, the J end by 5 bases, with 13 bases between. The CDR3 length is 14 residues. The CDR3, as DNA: TGTGCCAGCAGTTTGAGGGGCTCCCTTTATGGCTACACCTTC. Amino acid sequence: CASSLRGSLYGYTF.

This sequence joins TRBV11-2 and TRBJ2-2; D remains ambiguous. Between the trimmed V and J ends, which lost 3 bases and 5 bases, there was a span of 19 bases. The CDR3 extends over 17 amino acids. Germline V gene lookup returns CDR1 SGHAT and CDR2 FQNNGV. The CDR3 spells CASSFFFATDPTGELFF. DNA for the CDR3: TGTGCCAGCAGCTTTTTCTTTGCAACAGACCCGACCGGGGAGCTGTTTTTT.

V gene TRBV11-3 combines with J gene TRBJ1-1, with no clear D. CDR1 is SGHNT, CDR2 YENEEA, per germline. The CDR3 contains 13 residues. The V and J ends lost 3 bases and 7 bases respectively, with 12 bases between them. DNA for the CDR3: TGTGCCAGCAGCTTTCGGAGAGGCCATGAAGCTTTCTTT. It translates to CASSFRRGHEAFF.

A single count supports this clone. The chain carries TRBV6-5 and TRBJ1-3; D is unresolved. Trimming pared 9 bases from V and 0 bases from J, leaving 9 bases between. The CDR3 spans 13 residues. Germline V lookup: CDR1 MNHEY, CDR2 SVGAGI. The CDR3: CASMTHSGNTIYF. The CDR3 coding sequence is TGTGCCAGTATGACCCACTCTGGAAACACCATATATTTT.

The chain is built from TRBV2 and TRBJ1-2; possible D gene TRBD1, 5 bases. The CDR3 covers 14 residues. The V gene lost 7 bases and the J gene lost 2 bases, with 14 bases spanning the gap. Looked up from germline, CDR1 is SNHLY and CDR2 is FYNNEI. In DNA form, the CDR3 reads TGTGCCAGCAAAAGGCAGGCAGGGAACTATGGCTACACCTTC. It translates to CASKRQAGNYGYTF.

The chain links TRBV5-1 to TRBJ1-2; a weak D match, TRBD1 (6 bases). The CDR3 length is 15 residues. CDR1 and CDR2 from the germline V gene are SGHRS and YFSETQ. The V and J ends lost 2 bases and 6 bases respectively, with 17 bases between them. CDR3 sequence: CASSFGLQGSHGYTF. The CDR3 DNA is TGCGCCAGCAGCTTTGGGCTACAGGGCTCCCATGGCTACACCTTC.

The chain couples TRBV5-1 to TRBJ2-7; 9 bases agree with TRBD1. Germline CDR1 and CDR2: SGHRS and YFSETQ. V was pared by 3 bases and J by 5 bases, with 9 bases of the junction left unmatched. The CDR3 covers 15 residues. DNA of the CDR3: TGCGCCAGCAGCTCCGGGACAGGGTATGGGCACGAGCAGTACTTC. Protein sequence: CASSSGTGYGHEQYF.

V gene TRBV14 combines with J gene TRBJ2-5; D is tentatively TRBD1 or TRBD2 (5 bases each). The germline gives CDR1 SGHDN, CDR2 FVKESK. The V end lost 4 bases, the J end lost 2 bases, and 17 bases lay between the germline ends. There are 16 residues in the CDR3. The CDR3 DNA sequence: TGTGCCAGCAGCCTAGGGACGCCCCTCGGGCAAGAGACCCAGTACTTC. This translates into CASSLGTPLGQETQYF.

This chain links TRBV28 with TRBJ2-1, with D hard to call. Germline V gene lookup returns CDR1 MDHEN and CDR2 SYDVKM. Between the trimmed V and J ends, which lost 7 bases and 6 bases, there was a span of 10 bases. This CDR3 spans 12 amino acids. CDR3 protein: CASISPVNEQFF. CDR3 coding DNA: TGTGCCAGCATTTCCCCCGTCAATGAGCAGTTCTTC.

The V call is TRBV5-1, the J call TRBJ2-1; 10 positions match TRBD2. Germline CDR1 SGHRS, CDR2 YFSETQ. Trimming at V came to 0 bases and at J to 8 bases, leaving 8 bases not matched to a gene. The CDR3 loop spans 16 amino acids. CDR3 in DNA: TGCGCCAGCAGCTTGGCCCAGCGGGGGGGCTGGGATGAGCAGTTCTTC. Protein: CASSLAQRGGWDEQFF.

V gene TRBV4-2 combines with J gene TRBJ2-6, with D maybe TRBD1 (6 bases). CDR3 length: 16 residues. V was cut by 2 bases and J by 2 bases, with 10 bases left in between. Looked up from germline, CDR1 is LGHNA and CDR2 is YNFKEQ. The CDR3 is CASSQQDSPGANVLTF. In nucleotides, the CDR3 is TGTGCCAGCAGCCAACAGGACAGCCCTGGGGCCAACGTCCTGACTTTC.

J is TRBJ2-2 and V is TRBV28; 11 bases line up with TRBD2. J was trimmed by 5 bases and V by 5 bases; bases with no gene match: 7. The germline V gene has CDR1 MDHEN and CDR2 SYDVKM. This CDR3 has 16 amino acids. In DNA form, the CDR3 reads TGTGCCAGCAGTGCTACTAGCGGGGGTTTTACCGGGGAGCTGTTTTTT. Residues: CASSATSGGFTGELFF.

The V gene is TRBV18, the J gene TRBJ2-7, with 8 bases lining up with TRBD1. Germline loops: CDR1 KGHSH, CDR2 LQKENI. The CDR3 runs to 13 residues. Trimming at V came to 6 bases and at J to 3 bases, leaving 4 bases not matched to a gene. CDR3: CASSRDRNYEQYF. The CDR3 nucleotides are TGTGCCAGCTCCCGGGACAGGAACTACGAGCAGTACTTC.

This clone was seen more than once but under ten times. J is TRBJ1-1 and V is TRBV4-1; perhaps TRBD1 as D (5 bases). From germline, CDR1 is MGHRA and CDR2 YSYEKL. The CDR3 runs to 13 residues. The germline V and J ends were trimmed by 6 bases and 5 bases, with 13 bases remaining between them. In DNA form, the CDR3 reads TGCGCCAGCAGTCATATCCAGGGTACTGAAGCTTTCTTT. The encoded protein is CASSHIQGTEAFF.

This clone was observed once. CDR3: CASSTRQANTEAFF. The CDR3 coding sequence is TGTGCCAGTAGTACCCGACAGGCGAACACTGAAGCTTTCTTT. The chain employs TRBV19 and TRBJ1-1; tentative D call: TRBD1 (6 bases). With 4 bases removed from V and 1 base from J, the gap between germline ends came to 10 bases. Germline V gene sequence: CDR1 LNHDA, CDR2 SQIVND (reference sequence). The CDR3 loop spans 14 amino acids.

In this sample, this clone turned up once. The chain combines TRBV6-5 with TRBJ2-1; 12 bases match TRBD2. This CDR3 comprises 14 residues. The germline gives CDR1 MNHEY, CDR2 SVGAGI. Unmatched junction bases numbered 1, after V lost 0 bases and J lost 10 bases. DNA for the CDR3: TGTGCCAGCAGTTACTCAGGACTAGCGGGGGAGCAGTTCTTC. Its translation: CASSYSGLAGEQFF.

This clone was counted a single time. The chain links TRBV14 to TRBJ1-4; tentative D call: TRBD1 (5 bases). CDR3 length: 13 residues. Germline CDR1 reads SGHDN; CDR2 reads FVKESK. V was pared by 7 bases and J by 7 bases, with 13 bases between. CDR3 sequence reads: CASKRGGSEKLFF. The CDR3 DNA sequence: TGTGCCAGCAAACGGGGGGGGAGTGAAAAACTGTTTTTT.

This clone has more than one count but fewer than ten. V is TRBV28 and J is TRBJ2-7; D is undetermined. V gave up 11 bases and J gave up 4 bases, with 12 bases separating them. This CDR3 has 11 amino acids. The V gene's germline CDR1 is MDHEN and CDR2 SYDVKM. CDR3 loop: CARANGYEQYF. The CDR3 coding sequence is TGTGCCCGAGCTAACGGATACGAGCAGTACTTC.

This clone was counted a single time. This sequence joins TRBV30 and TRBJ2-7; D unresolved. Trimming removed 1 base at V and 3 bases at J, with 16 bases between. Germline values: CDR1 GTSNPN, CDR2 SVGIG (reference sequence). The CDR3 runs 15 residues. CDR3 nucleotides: TGTGCCTGGAGTGAAAACCCGGGCTCTTACTACGAGCAGTACTTC. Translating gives CAWSENPGSYYEQYF.

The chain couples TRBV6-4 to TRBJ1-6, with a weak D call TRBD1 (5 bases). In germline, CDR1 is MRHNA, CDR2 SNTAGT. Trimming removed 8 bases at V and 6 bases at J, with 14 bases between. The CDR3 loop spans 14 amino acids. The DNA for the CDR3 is TGTGCCAGCGGAGTGGGGGGTGGTAATTCACCCCTCCACTTT. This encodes CASGVGGGNSPLHF.

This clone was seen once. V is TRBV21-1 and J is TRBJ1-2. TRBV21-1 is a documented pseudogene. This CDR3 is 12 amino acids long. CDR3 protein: CASTTIVGGYTF. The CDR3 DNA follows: TGTGCCAGCACCACTATAGTAGGGGGCTACACCTTC.

CDR3 coding DNA: TGCGCCAGCAGCCAAGTGTCGGGAGGGTTAGGTGAGCAGTTCTTC. It codes for CASSQVSGGLGEQFF. This chain uses TRBV4-1 with TRBJ2-1, with 8 bases aligning to TRBD2. V gave up 1 base and J gave up 9 bases; unmatched junction bases: 8. The germline V gene encodes CDR1 MGHRA and CDR2 YSYEKL. This CDR3 spans 15 amino acids.

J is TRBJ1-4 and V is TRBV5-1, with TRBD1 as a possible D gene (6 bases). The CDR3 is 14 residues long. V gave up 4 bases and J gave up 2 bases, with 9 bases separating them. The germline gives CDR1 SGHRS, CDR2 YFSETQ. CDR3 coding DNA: TGCGCCAGCAGCAGGGGGTTTACTAATGAAAAACTGTTTTTT. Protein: CASSRGFTNEKLFF.